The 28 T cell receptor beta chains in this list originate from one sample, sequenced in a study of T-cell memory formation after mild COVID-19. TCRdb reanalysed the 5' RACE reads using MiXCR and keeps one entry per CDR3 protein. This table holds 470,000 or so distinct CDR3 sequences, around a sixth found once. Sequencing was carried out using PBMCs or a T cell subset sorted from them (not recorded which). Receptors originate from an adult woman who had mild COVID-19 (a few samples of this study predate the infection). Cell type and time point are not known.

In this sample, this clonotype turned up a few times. Here the CDR3 DNA reads TGTGCCAGCAGCGAGTTCGACCGTTTCCTTGGGGACACTGAAGCTTTCTTT. It translates to CASSEFDRFLGDTEAFF. This chain links TRBV11-2 with TRBJ1-1; D is uncertain. Germline CDR1 and CDR2: SGHAT and FQNNGV. The CDR3 contains 17 residues. V lost 5 bases and J 3 bases, leaving 22 bases between the germline ends.

The CDR3 sequence is CSASTAYEQYF. The CDR3, as DNA: TGCAGTGCGTCGACAGCCTACGAGCAGTACTTC. The chain uses TRBV20-1 and TRBJ2-7, with a possible D match to TRBD1 (5 bases). CDR3 size: 11 residues. Trimming removed 6 bases from V and 2 bases from J, with 8 bases in between. The V gene's germline CDR1 is DFQATT and CDR2 SNEGSKA (reference sequence).

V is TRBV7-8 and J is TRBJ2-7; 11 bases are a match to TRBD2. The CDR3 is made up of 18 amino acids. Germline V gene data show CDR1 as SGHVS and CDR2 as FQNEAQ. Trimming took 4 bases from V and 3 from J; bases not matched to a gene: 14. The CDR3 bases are TGTGCCAGCAGCTCGAACCTACTAGCGGGAGTAGGTAGCTACGAGCAGTACTTC. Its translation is CASSSNLLAGVGSYEQYF.

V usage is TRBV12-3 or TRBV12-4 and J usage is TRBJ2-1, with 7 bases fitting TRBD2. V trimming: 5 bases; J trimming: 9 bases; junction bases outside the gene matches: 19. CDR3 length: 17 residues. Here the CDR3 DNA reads TGTGCCAGCAGTCTATTTAGCGAGGGAGGGTACGAGTTTGAGCAGTTCTTC. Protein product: CASSLFSEGGYEFEQFF.

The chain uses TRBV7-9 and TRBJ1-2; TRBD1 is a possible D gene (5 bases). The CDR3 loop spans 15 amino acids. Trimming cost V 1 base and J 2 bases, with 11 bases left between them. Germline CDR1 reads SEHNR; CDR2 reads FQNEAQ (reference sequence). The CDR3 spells CASSLGRGGNYGYTF. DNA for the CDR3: TGTGCCAGCAGCTTAGGACGGGGGGGAAACTATGGCTACACCTTC.

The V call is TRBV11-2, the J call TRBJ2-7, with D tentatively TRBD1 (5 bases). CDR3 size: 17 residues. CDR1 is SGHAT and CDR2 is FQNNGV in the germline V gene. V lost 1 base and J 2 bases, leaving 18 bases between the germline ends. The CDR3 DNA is TGTGCCAGCAGCTTAGCGTCTCCACAGGTTTTTACCTACGAGCAGTACTTC. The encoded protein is CASSLASPQVFTYEQYF.

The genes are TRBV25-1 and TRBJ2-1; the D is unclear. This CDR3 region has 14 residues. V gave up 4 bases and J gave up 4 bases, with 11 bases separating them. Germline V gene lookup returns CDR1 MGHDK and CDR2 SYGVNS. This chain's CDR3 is CASSAREGYNEQFF. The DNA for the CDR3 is TGTGCCAGCAGTGCTAGGGAAGGATACAATGAGCAGTTCTTC.

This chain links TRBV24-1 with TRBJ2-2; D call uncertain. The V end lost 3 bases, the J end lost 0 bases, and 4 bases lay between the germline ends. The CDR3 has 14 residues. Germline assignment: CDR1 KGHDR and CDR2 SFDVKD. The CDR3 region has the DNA TGTGCCACCAGTGATACGACGAACACCGGGGAGCTGTTTTTT. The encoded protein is CATSDTTNTGELFF.

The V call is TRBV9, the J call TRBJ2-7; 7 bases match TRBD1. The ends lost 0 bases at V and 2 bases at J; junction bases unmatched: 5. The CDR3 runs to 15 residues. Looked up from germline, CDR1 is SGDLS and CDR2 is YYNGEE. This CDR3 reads CASSVGGTATYEQYF. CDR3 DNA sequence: TGTGCCAGCAGCGTAGGGGGGACAGCTACCTACGAGCAGTACTTC. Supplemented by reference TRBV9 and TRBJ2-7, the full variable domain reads DSGVTQTPKHLITATGQRVTLRCSPRSGDLSVYWYQQSLDQGLQFLIQYYNGEERAKGNILERFSAQQFPDLHSELNLSSLELGDSALYFCASSVGGTATYEQYFGPGTRLTVT.

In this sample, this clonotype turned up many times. This CDR3 is CASSRGTPNYGYTF. The CDR3 DNA sequence: TGCGCCAGCAGCCGCGGGACACCAAACTATGGCTACACCTTC. V and J are TRBV5-1 and TRBJ1-2; TRBD1 is a possible D gene (6 bases). CDR3 length: 14 amino acids. Germline V gene sequence: CDR1 SGHRS, CDR2 YFSETQ. Trimming stripped 4 bases from V and 2 bases from J, with 12 bases between.

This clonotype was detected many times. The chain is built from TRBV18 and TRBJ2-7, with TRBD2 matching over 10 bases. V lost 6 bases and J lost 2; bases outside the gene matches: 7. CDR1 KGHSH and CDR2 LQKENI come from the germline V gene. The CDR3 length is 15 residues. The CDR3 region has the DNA TGTGCCAGCTCCCTTGACGGGACTAGCGCCTACGAGCAGTACTTC. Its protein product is CASSLDGTSAYEQYF.

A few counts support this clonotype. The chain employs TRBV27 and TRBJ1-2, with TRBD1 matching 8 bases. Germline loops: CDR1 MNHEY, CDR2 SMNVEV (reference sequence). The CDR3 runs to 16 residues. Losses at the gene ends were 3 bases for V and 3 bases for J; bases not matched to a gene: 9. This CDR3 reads CASSLSRQGPHYGYTF. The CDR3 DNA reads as TGTGCCAGCAGTTTGTCGAGACAGGGGCCGCACTATGGCTACACCTTC.

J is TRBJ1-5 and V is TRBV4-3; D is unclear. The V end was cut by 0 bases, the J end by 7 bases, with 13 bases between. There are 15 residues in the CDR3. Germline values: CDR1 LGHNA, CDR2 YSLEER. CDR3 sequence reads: CASSQDVGSGQPQHF. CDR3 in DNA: TGCGCCAGCAGCCAAGACGTGGGTTCGGGGCAGCCCCAGCATTTT.

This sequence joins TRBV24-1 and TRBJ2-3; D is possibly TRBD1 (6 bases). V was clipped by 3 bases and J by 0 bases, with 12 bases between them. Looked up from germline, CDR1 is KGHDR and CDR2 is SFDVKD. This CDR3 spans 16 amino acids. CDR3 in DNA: TGTGCCACCAGTGATCCCGACAGGTATAGCACAGATACGCAGTATTTT. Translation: CATSDPDRYSTDTQYF.

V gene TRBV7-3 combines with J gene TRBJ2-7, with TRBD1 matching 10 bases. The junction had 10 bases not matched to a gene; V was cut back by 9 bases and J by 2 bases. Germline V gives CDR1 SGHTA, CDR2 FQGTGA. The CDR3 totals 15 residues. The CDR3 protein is CASALTGTGAYEQYF. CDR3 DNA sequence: TGTGCCAGTGCACTGACCGGGACAGGGGCCTACGAGCAGTACTTC.

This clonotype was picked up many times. The CDR3 region has the DNA TGTGCCAGCAGCCTAGCCCGGGGGACTGAAGCTTTCTTT. Amino acid sequence: CASSLARGTEAFF. J is TRBJ1-1 and V is TRBV12-3 or TRBV12-4, with D tentatively TRBD1 (5 bases). V was trimmed by 6 bases and J by 5 bases, leaving 13 bases between them. The CDR3 loop spans 13 amino acids.

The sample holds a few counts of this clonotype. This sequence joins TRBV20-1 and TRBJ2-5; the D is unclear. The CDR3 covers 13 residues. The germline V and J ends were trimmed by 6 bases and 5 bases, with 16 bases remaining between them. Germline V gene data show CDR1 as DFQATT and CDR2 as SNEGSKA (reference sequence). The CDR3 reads CSAPPRLGETQYF. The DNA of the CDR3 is TGCAGTGCCCCCCCGAGGCTAGGCGAGACCCAGTACTTC.

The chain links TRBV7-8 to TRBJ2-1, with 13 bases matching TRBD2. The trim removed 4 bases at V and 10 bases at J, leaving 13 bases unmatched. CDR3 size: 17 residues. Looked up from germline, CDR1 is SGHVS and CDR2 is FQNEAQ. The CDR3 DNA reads TGTGCCAGCAGCTCAACCACTAGCGGGAGGGCTTTTAGGGAGCAGTTCTTC. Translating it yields CASSSTTSGRAFREQFF.

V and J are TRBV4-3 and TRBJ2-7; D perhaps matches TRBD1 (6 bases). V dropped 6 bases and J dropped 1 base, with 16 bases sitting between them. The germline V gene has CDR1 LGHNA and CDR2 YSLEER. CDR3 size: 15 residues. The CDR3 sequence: CASRLSGQGSYEQYF. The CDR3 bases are TGCGCCAGCAGGCTATCGGGACAAGGGTCCTACGAGCAGTACTTC.

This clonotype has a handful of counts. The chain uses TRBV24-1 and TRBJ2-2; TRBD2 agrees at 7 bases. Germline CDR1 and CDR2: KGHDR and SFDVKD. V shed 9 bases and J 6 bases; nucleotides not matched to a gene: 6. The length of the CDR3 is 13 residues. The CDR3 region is CATELGGSGELFF. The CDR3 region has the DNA TGTGCCACCGAGCTCGGGGGGTCCGGGGAGCTGTTTTTT.

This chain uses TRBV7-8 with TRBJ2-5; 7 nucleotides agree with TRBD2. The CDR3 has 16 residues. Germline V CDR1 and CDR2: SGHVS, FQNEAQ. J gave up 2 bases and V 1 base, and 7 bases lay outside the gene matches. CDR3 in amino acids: CASSLGIAGRQETQYF. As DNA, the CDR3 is TGTGCCAGCAGCTTAGGGATAGCGGGCCGACAAGAGACCCAGTACTTC.

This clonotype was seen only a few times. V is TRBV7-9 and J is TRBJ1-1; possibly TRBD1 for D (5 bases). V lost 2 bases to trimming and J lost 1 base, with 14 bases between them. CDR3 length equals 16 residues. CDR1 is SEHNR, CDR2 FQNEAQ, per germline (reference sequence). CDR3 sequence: CASSLTDTGGNTEAFF. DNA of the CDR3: TGTGCCAGCAGCTTAACAGACACGGGGGGGAACACTGAAGCTTTCTTT. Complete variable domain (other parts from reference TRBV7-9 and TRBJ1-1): DTGVSQNPRHKITKRGQNVTFRCDPISEHNRLYWYRQTLGQGPEFLTYFQNEAQLEKSRLLSDRFSAERPKGSFSTLEIQRTEQGDSAMYLCASSLTDTGGNTEAFFGQGTRLTVV.

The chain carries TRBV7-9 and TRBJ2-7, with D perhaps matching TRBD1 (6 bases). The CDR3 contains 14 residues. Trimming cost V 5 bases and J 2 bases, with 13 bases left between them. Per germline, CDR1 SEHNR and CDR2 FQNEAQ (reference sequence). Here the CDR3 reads CASSPRGIPYEQYF. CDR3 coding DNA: TGTGCCAGCAGCCCCAGGGGAATACCCTACGAGCAGTACTTC.

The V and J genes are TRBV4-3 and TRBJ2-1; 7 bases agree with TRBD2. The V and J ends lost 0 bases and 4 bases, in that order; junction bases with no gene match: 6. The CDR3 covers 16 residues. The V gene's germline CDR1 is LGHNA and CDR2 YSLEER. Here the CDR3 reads CASSQDIRGSYNEQFF. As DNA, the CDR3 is TGCGCCAGCAGCCAAGATATTCGCGGGAGTTACAATGAGCAGTTCTTC.

The CDR3 reads CASSFGGKIYEQYF. The CDR3, as DNA: TGTGCCAGCAGCTTCGGGGGCAAAATCTACGAGCAGTACTTC. The rearrangement links TRBV5-6 to TRBJ2-7; D may be TRBD1 or TRBD2 (6 bases each). The CDR3 covers 14 residues. The germline V gene has CDR1 SGHDT and CDR2 YYEEEE. Trimming took off 2 bases at V and 3 bases at J, with 12 bases between the two ends.

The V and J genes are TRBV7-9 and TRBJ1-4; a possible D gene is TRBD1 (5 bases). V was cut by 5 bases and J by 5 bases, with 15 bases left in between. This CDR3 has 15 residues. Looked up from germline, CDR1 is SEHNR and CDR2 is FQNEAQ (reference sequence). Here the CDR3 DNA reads TGTGCCAGCAGCCCTTGGGACCCGGGGAATGAAAAACTGTTTTTT. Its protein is CASSPWDPGNEKLFF.

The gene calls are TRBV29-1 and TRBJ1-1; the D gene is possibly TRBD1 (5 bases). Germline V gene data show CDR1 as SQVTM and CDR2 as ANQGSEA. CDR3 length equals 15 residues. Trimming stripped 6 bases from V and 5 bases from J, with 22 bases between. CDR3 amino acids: CSVAHRLGRRTEAFF. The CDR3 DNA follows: TGCAGCGTGGCACATAGATTGGGGCGTAGGACTGAAGCTTTCTTT.

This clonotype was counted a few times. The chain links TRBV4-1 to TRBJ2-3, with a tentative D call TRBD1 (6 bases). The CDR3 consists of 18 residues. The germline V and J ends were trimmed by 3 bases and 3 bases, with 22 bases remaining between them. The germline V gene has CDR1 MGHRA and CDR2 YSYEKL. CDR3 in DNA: TGCGCCAGCAGCCACCCTCCAGGACAGTCCTTGGGGACAGATACGCAGTATTTT. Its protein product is CASSHPPGQSLGTDTQYF.